The rows below give T cell receptor beta chains drawn from one sample of a study of STAT5B mutations in CD4+ large granular lymphocyte leukemia. Sequenced by immunoSEQ multiplex PCR; TCRdb stores in-frame clones only, minus some. The data show about 35,000 clones, about four fifths seen once. The sample was CD4+ T cells from blood buffy coats. These receptors originate from a human donor in good health. Each CDR3 is given with its conserved first and last residue. The D gene is left open where the match is weak. Some rows have no size entry. The others give once, few or many, or a class for an expanded clone.

v_call,j_call,clone_size,d_call,cdr3_nt,cdr3_aa
TRBV2,TRBJ2-7,-,-,TGTGCCAGCAGTGCTGGGGGATATGGCGAGCAGTACTTC,CASSAGGYGEQYF
TRBV19,TRBJ2-1,-,-,TGTGCCAGTAGTATAGGCCTATACAATGAGCAGTTCTTC,CASSIGLYNEQFF
TRBV30,TRBJ2-7,few,-,TGTGCCTGGAGTGTAGGGGGGACCTGGCTTGGGCAGTACTTC,CAWSVGGTWLGQYF
TRBV30,TRBJ1-4,-,TRBD1,TGTGCCTGGAGTGGGGACAGGGGGAGGACTAATGAAAAACTGTTTTTT,CAWSGDRGRTNEKLFF
TRBV27,TRBJ2-2,few,-,TGTGCCAGCAGTTTTGGAAGGGCGCCCGGGGAGCTGTTTTTT,CASSFGRAPGELFF
TRBV6-4,TRBJ1-1,-,-,TGTGCCAGCTCACCGGACGGACCGAACACTGAAGCTTTCTTT,CASSPDGPNTEAFF
TRBV2,TRBJ1-1,-,TRBD1,TGTGCCAGCAGCGCCAGGACAGGGCTGGGTACTGAAGCTTTCTTT,CASSARTGLGTEAFF
TRBV6-5,TRBJ1-5,few,-,TGTGCCAGCTCCCTAAGACAGGTCGATCAGCCCCAGCATTTT,CASSLRQVDQPQHF
TRBV27,TRBJ1-5,-,-,TGTGCCAGCAGTCCCCGGACGGATGGGGTTCAGCCCCAGCATTTT,CASSPRTDGVQPQHF
TRBV10-3,TRBJ2-7,-,TRBD2,TGTGCCATCAGTCTAGTTGAGCGGGAGAGCTACGAGCAGTACTTC,CAISLVERESYEQYF
TRBV7-2,TRBJ1-3,few,-,TGTGCCAGCAGCCCCGGGGGAAACACCATATATTTT,CASSPGGNTIYF
TRBV5-5,TRBJ1-1,-,-,TGTGCCAGCAGCTTGGGGAGCCGGGGGAACACTGAAGCTTTCTTT,CASSLGSRGNTEAFF
TRBV4-1,TRBJ1-1,few,-,TGCGCCAGCAGCCAAGTAGGGAGTTATGAAGCTTTCTTT,CASSQVGSYEAFF
TRBV7-9,TRBJ2-7,few,TRBD2,TGTGCCAGCAGCTTAGCTAGCGGGGCTACCTACGAGCAGTACTTC,CASSLASGATYEQYF
TRBV6-1,TRBJ1-2,-,TRBD1,TGTGCCAGCAGATCGGGGACAGGGGGAATCGGCTACACCTTC,CASRSGTGGIGYTF
TRBV6-5,TRBJ2-7,-,TRBD1,TGTGCCACCGTACCCGCAGGGGGTGAAGACGAGCAGTACTTC,CATVPAGGEDEQYF
TRBV7-9,TRBJ2-7,few,-,TGTGCCAGCAGCTTAGAACCAGGTGGCGAGCAGTACTTC,CASSLEPGGEQYF
TRBV11-2,TRBJ1-2,-,TRBD1,TGTGCCAGCAGCTCTCCCCGCGACAGGGTATATGGCTACACCTTC,CASSSPRDRVYGYTF
TRBV29-1,TRBJ1-1,-,-,TGCAGCGTTGAAGTGAGGGACACTGAAGCTTTCTTT,CSVEVRDTEAFF
TRBV7-3,TRBJ2-3,-,-,TGTGCCAGCAGCCCCCGGACTAAAACAGATACGCAGTATTTT,CASSPRTKTDTQYF
TRBV19,TRBJ1-2,-,-,TGTGCCAGTAGCCCGGGGGACTATGGCTACACCTTC,CASSPGDYGYTF
TRBV19,TRBJ1-3,-,TRBD1,TGTGCCAGTAGCCTCGACAGGGCTGGAAACACCATATATTTT,CASSLDRAGNTIYF
TRBV29-1,TRBJ2-1,-,TRBD2,TGCAGCGTCCAGCGGGGGGGCAATGAGCAGTTCTTC,CSVQRGGNEQFF
TRBV14,TRBJ2-2,-,TRBD1,TGTGCCAGCAGCCAAGAGACTGACAGGGGCACCGGGGAGCTGTTTTTT,CASSQETDRGTGELFF
TRBV7-9,TRBJ1-2,-,-,TGTGCCAGCAGCTTAGATGTAGCGGTTATCTATGGCTACACCTTC,CASSLDVAVIYGYTF
TRBV9,TRBJ1-6,-,-,TGTGCCAGCAGCGCCACAGGTGCCTATAATTCACCCCTCCACTTT,CASSATGAYNSPLHF
TRBV5-4,TRBJ2-7,-,-,TGTGCCAGCAGCGTTGGGCTTGGCGGGCAGTACTTC,CASSVGLGGQYF
TRBV10-1,TRBJ2-3,-,-,TGCGCCAGCAGTGACCCCCCGCAAGGGACATCCAGCACAGATACGCAGTATTTT,CASSDPPQGTSSTDTQYF
TRBV5-4,TRBJ2-3,-,-,TGTGCCAGCAGCTGGGGGAGCACAGATACGCAGTATTTT,CASSWGSTDTQYF
TRBV6-1,TRBJ1-1,-,-,TGTGCCAGCACCCTCGGGCAGGGTGGTACTGAAGCTTTCTTT,CASTLGQGGTEAFF
TRBV6-1,TRBJ2-7,-,TRBD1,TGTGCCAGCAGTCAGGACAGGGGTACCTACGAGCAGTACTTC,CASSQDRGTYEQYF
TRBV27,TRBJ1-2,-,TRBD1,TGTGCCAGCAGTTACAGGACAGGCACTCTTGTCTCCTATGGCTACACCTTC,CASSYRTGTLVSYGYTF
TRBV11-2,TRBJ1-1,-,-,TGTGCCAGCAGCTTAGAGAGACAGCTTGAAGCTTTCTTT,CASSLERQLEAFF
TRBV6-1,TRBJ2-7,-,-,TGTGCCAGCAGTGAAAGGGGCCGCGGGGCCTACGAGCAGTACTTC,CASSERGRGAYEQYF
TRBV7-2,TRBJ2-5,-,TRBD1,TGTGCCAGCAGCTCATCCGGGACAGGGGGCTGGGAGACCCAGTACTTC,CASSSSGTGGWETQYF
TRBV7-2,TRBJ2-2,-,-,TGTGCCAGCAGCTGGTCGGGAACCGGGGAGCTGTTTTTT,CASSWSGTGELFF
TRBV27,TRBJ2-7,few,-,TGTGCCAGCAGTTCAAGTGTGACAGGCTACGAGCAGTACTTC,CASSSSVTGYEQYF
TRBV7-8,TRBJ1-2,-,TRBD1,TGTGCCAGCAGCCGGGGACAGGGTACGGGTGCCTATGGCTACACCTTC,CASSRGQGTGAYGYTF
TRBV6-1,TRBJ2-3,-,-,TGTGCCAGCAGTTCCGGGGCTGGAAGGGATACGCAGTATTTT,CASSSGAGRDTQYF
TRBV6-1,TRBJ1-2,-,-,TGTGCCAGCAGTGAGAGGCAGGGTTCTGGCTACACCTTC,CASSERQGSGYTF
TRBV30,TRBJ1-4,few,-,TGTGCCTGGAGTGCGGCCTGGGTTGGCGAAAAACTGTTTTTT,CAWSAAWVGEKLFF
TRBV7-4,TRBJ1-2,-,-,TGTGCCAGCAGCTTAGAGGGCAGGGAGACCTATGGCTACACCTTC,CASSLEGRETYGYTF
TRBV19,TRBJ2-1,-,-,TGTGCCAGTAGTACCCGGGCACAGGTTGACAATGAGCAGTTCTTC,CASSTRAQVDNEQFF
TRBV6-5,TRBJ1-2,few,-,TGTGCCAGCAGCCCCTTCGGGGGGGGTGACTATGGCTACACCTTC,CASSPFGGGDYGYTF
TRBV10-1,TRBJ2-1,-,TRBD2,TGCGCCAGCTCTTTAGCGGGAGGGCCTTTGGATGAGCAGTTCTTC,CASSLAGGPLDEQFF
TRBV7-9,TRBJ1-6,-,-,TGTGCCAGCAGCTTGGGAGGGGCCGGCTATAATTCACCCCTCCACTTT,CASSLGGAGYNSPLHF